The TCR beta chain under discussion was sequenced for a study of blood T cells in healthy people across ages. In its sample, this clonotype was seen once. Its antigen is unidentified. The second PCR ran about 6 to 12 cycles with a sample-barcoded 5' primer and J-beta primers. A single record per CDR3 protein comes from TCRdb applying MiXCR to the 5' RACE reads. The sample consists of about a million distinct CDR3 sequences, around two fifths of them appearing once. CDR3 size: 18 residues. Trimming removed 7 bases from V and 0 bases from J; junction bases left unmatched: 13. Germline V gives CDR1 MNHEY, CDR2 SVGEGT. The study, taken as a whole, reports: CMV infection status of these donors was not known. More naive CD4+ cells and higher diversity marked long-lived donors relative to aged donors.

The sequencing input was blood. The chain is built from TRBV6-2 or TRBV6-3 and TRBJ1-4; 8 bases agree with TRBD1. The source is a man between 18 and 29 years old in good health. CDR3 loop: CASKNRPGQEATNEKLFF. The CDR3 region has the DNA TGTGCCAGCAAAAACAGACCGGGACAGGAAGCAACTAATGAAAAACTGTTTTTT.